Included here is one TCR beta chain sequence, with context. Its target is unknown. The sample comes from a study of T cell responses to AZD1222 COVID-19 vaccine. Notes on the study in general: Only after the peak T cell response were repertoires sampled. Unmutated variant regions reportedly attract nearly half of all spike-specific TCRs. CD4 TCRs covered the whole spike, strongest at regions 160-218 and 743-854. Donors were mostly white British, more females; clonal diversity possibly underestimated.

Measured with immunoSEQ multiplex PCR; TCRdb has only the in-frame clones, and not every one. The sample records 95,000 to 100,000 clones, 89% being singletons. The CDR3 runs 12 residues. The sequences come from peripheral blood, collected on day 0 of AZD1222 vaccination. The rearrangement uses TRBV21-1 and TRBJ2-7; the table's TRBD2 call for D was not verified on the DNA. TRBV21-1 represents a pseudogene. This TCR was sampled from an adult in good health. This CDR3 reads CASNDGGTEQYF. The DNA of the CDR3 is TGTGCCAGCAACGACGGGGGAACAGAGCAGTACTTC.